The 24 T cell receptor beta chains below all came from one sample that was sequenced in a study of T cell responses to AZD1222 COVID-19 vaccine. Produced via immunoSEQ multiplex PCR; TCRdb's table is partial and in-frame only. The sample yields 50,000 to 70,000 clones, approximately 85% seen once. The sequenced sample was peripheral blood, obtained on day 0 of MenACWY control vaccination. The receptors shown here come from an adult in good health.

The V gene is TRBV7-3, the J gene TRBJ2-6; maybe TRBD2 (5 bases). V lost 2 bases, J lost 2 bases, and 7 bases lay in between. The CDR3 loop spans 15 amino acids. Per the germline V gene, CDR1 is SGHTA and CDR2 is FQGTGA. In nucleotides, the CDR3 is TGTGCCAGCAGCTTAGAGGGTGCTGGGGCCAACGTCCTGACTTTC. It specifies CASSLEGAGANVLTF.

The chain combines TRBV9 with TRBJ2-3; 8 nucleotides align to TRBD1. Per the germline V gene, CDR1 is SGDLS and CDR2 is YYNGEE. This CDR3 has 13 residues. J gave up 6 bases and V 4 bases, and 4 bases lay outside the gene matches. The CDR3 coding sequence is TGTGCCAGCAGCACAGGGGGTGGGGATACGCAGTATTTT. Translated: CASSTGGGDTQYF. The variable domain in full, with the rest retrieved from reference TRBV9 and TRBJ2-3, is DSGVTQTPKHLITATGQRVTLRCSPRSGDLSVYWYQQSLDQGLQFLIQYYNGEERAKGNILERFSAQQFPDLHSELNLSSLELGDSALYFCASSTGGGDTQYFGPGTRLTVL.

The chain couples TRBV29-1 to TRBJ2-7; D unresolved. Germline V lookup: CDR1 SQVTM, CDR2 ANQGSEA. The CDR3 extends over 11 amino acids. V was trimmed by 0 bases and J by 6 bases, leaving 6 bases between them. In DNA, the CDR3 is TGCAGCGTTGAAGAGGACGGCGAGCAGTACTTC. Translation: CSVEEDGEQYF.

V and J are TRBV5-4 and TRBJ2-5; the D is unclear. The CDR3 extends over 14 amino acids. V shed 4 bases and J shed 5 bases, with 15 bases lying between them. In germline, CDR1 is SGHNT, CDR2 YYREEE (reference sequence). The CDR3 spells CASSRVQRRETQYF. In nucleotides, the CDR3 is TGTGCCAGCAGCCGTGTACAGAGAAGGGAGACCCAGTACTTC.

This clone was observed a single time. V gene TRBV6-4 combines with J gene TRBJ1-1; possible D gene TRBD1, 6 bases. V lost 5 bases to trimming and J lost 1 base, with 8 bases between them. Per germline, CDR1 MRHNA and CDR2 SNTAGT. This CDR3 spans 13 amino acids. The CDR3 loop reads CASSSTGNTEAFF. CDR3 nucleotide sequence: TGTGCCAGCAGTTCGACAGGGAACACTGAAGCTTTCTTT.

This clone ranks as medium-sized. The rearrangement joins TRBV19 to TRBJ1-5, with D unresolved. CDR3 length equals 14 residues. Germline CDR1 and CDR2: LNHDA and SQIVND (reference sequence). Trimming took off 9 bases at V and 0 bases at J, with 12 bases between the two ends. CDR3 protein: CASESFHSNQPQHF. CDR3 DNA: TGTGCCAGCGAGTCATTCCATAGCAATCAGCCCCAGCATTTT.

This rearrangement joins TRBV19 to TRBJ2-1; 9 bases map to TRBD1. Germline V lookup: CDR1 LNHDA, CDR2 SQIVND (reference sequence). The trim removed 4 bases at V and 8 bases at J, leaving 9 bases unmatched. This CDR3 region has 15 residues. The CDR3: CASSRQGEWVDEQFF. The CDR3 coding sequence is TGTGCCAGTAGTAGACAGGGGGAATGGGTAGATGAGCAGTTCTTC.

The V gene is TRBV5-1, the J gene TRBJ1-1, with TRBD1 matching over 8 bases. V lost 1 base and J lost 1; bases outside the gene matches: 9. The germline gives CDR1 SGHRS, CDR2 YFSETQ. This CDR3 spans 17 amino acids. The CDR3 DNA reads as TGCGCCAGCAGCTTGTCGGCAGGGGGCCGAAGGAACACTGAAGCTTTCTTT. Translated, it gives CASSLSAGGRRNTEAFF.

The chain employs TRBV11-2 and TRBJ2-5; TRBD2 matches 7 bases. The CDR3 is made up of 15 amino acids. The trim removed 3 bases at V and 5 bases at J, leaving 9 bases unmatched. Looked up from germline, CDR1 is SGHAT and CDR2 is FQNNGV. The CDR3 loop reads CASSLREILGETQYF. CDR3 bases: TGTGCCAGCAGCTTGCGGGAGATCCTGGGGGAGACCCAGTACTTC.

This chain uses TRBV28 with TRBJ2-7; D may correspond to TRBD1 or TRBD2 (5 bases each). V lost 1 base, J lost 6 bases, and 10 bases lay in between. The V gene's germline CDR1 is MDHEN and CDR2 SYDVKM. The CDR3 totals 13 residues. Written as DNA, the CDR3 is TGTGCCAGCAGTTTATCCGGGACCGGCGAGCAGTACTTC. This translates into CASSLSGTGEQYF.

This clone was detected a few times. The chain has TRBV28 and TRBJ1-2, with TRBD1 matching 10 bases. Germline V gives CDR1 MDHEN, CDR2 SYDVKM. J gave up 5 bases and V 5 bases, and 8 bases lay outside the gene matches. CDR3 size: 15 residues. The CDR3: CASSPLDRGRYGYTF. The CDR3 DNA reads TGTGCCAGCAGTCCCCTCGACAGGGGGCGTTATGGCTACACCTTC.

This chain links TRBV7-2 with TRBJ2-7; D is possibly TRBD2 (6 bases). CDR1 and CDR2 (germline): SGHTA, FQGNSA. V was pared by 0 bases and J by 3 bases, with 12 bases between. The CDR3 totals 15 residues. CDR3 sequence reads: CASSLAPGLNYEQYF. The CDR3 coding sequence is TGTGCCAGCAGCTTAGCACCGGGACTTAACTACGAGCAGTACTTC.

The rearrangement joins TRBV7-9 to TRBJ2-3; a weak D match, TRBD2 (6 bases). The CDR3 covers 15 residues. Per the germline V gene, CDR1 is SEHNR and CDR2 is FQNEAQ (reference sequence). Trimming took 4 bases from V and 1 from J, leaving 12 bases between them. CDR3 nucleotide sequence: TGTGCCAGCAGCTCCTTAGCGGAGCGCACAGATACGCAGTATTTT. Translation: CASSSLAERTDTQYF.

The V and J genes are TRBV15 and TRBJ2-1, with 8 bases matching TRBD2. The germline gives CDR1 LNHNV, CDR2 YYDKDF (reference sequence). The V and J ends lost 1 base and 6 bases, in that order; junction bases with no gene match: 8. The CDR3 totals 16 residues. CDR3 in DNA: TGTGCCACCAGCAGAGTGATAGCGGGATACCCCAATGAGCAGTTCTTC. Protein sequence: CATSRVIAGYPNEQFF.

The gene calls are TRBV7-2 and TRBJ2-1, with D perhaps given as TRBD1 or TRBD2 (5 bases each). The CDR3 extends over 15 amino acids. The germline V gene encodes CDR1 SGHTA and CDR2 FQGNSA. Trimming shortened V by 5 bases and J by 0 bases, and 11 bases separated the two germline ends. CDR3 loop: CASSRTGTSYNEQFF. In nucleotides, the CDR3 is TGTGCCAGCAGCCGGACCGGGACCTCCTACAATGAGCAGTTCTTC.

The CDR3 region has the DNA TGCAGCGTTACCGGGACAGGGCTTGGAAACACCATATATTTT. This sequence encodes CSVTGTGLGNTIYF. The chain is built from TRBV29-1 and TRBJ1-3, with 9 bases fitting TRBD1. The CDR3 totals 14 residues. With 5 bases clipped from V and 3 bases from J, the junction kept 5 bases outside the gene matches. The germline CDR1 and CDR2 sequences are SQVTM and ANQGSEA. Full variable domain (missing parts from reference TRBV29-1 and TRBJ1-3): SAVISQKPSRDICQRGTSLTIQCQVDSQVTMMFWYRQQPGQSLTLIATANQGSEATYESGFVIDKFPISRPNLTFSTLTVSNMSPEDSSIYLCSVTGTGLGNTIYFGEGSWLTVV.

Ten or more counts support this clone. The chain combines TRBV6-2 or TRBV6-3 with TRBJ2-7; 11 positions match TRBD1. The V gene's germline CDR1 is MNHEY and CDR2 SVGEGT. The CDR3 loop spans 14 amino acids. V gave up 5 bases and J gave up 4 bases; unmatched junction bases: 4. CDR3 DNA sequence: TGTGCCAGCAGTGCCGGGACAGGGGGTTACGAGCAGTACTTC. Translation gives CASSAGTGGYEQYF.

This clone was detected only once. The chain is built from TRBV19 and TRBJ1-1, with TRBD1 as a possible D gene (6 bases). The CDR3 sequence is 16 residues long. Trimming removed 3 bases at V and 1 base at J, with 15 bases between. CDR1 is LNHDA and CDR2 is SQIVND in the germline V gene (reference sequence). CDR3 region: CASSMTGLNGNTEAFF. The CDR3, as DNA: TGTGCCAGTAGTATGACAGGACTCAATGGGAACACTGAAGCTTTCTTT. Complete variable domain (other parts from reference TRBV19 and TRBJ1-1): DGGITQSPKYLFRKEGQNVTLSCEQNLNHDAMYWYRQDPGQGLRLIYYSQIVNDFQKGDIAEGYSVSREKKESFPLTVTSAQKNPTAFYLCASSMTGLNGNTEAFFGQGTRLTVV.

The chain has TRBV29-1 and TRBJ1-4, with D perhaps matching TRBD1 (5 bases). This CDR3 has 13 residues. Trimming cost V 4 bases and J 5 bases, with 11 bases left between them. Germline V gene lookup returns CDR1 SQVTM and CDR2 ANQGSEA. The CDR3 coding sequence is TGCAGCGTTGGGCGGGGGGGGAATGAAAAACTGTTTTTT. Its translation is CSVGRGGNEKLFF.

V usage is TRBV28 and J usage is TRBJ1-1; D not resolved. CDR1 is MDHEN and CDR2 is SYDVKM in the germline V gene. The CDR3 is 13 residues long. The V and J ends lost 6 bases and 3 bases respectively, with 11 bases between them. The CDR3 is CASSRNSHTEAFF. CDR3 nucleotides: TGTGCCAGCAGCAGAAACAGCCACACTGAAGCTTTCTTT. Combining the CDR3 with reference TRBV28 and TRBJ1-1 gives the whole variable domain DVKVTQSSRYLVKRTGEKVFLECVQDMDHENMFWYRQDPGLGLRLIYFSYDVKMKEKGDIPEGYSVSREKKERFSLILESASTNQTSMYLCASSRNSHTEAFFGQGTRLTVV.

The chain has TRBV25-1 and TRBJ1-2; a possible D gene is TRBD1 (6 bases). The CDR3 loop spans 12 amino acids. Germline lookup yields CDR1 MGHDK and CDR2 SYGVNS. Trimming stripped 5 bases from V and 5 bases from J, with 9 bases between. DNA of the CDR3: TGTGCCAGCAGTAAACAGGGATATGGCTACACCTTC. It translates to CASSKQGYGYTF.

This chain links TRBV6-2 or TRBV6-3 with TRBJ2-2; D unresolved. V lost 5 bases to trimming and J lost 6 bases, with 19 bases between them. The CDR3 has 16 residues. In germline, CDR1 is MNHEY, CDR2 SVGEGT. The CDR3 region has the DNA TGTGCCAGCAGTACCTTAGGGTCAAGCCCCTCCGGGGAGCTGTTTTTT. Protein product: CASSTLGSSPSGELFF.

The V and J genes are TRBV29-1 and TRBJ2-7, with TRBD2 identical over 10 bases. CDR1 and CDR2 (germline): SQVTM, ANQGSEA. The V segment lost 3 bases and the J segment 6 bases; nucleotides outside the gene matches: 17. The CDR3 consists of 17 residues. The CDR3 region is CSVDGLAGAPSPAEQYF. The CDR3 DNA sequence: TGCAGCGTTGATGGTCTAGCGGGAGCACCTTCACCCGCCGAGCAGTACTTC.

The chain recombines TRBV7-8 with TRBJ2-7; no definite D call. V was cut by 3 bases and J by 7 bases, with 7 bases left in between. Germline V gene data show CDR1 as SGHVS and CDR2 as FQNEAQ. The CDR3 is 11 residues long. CDR3 in DNA: TGTGCCAGCAGCTTGGGAAGGGAGCAGTACTTC. It codes for CASSLGREQYF.